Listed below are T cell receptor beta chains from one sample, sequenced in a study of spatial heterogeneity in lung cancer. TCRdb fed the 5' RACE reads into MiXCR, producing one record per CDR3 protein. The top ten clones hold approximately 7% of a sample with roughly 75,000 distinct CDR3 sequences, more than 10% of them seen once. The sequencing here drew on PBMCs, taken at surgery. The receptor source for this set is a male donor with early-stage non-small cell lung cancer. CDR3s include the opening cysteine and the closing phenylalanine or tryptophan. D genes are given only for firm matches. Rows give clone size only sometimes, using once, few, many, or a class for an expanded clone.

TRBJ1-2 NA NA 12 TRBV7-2 CASSLALEGYTF TGTGCCAGCAGCTTAGCGCTGGAGGGCTACACCTTC
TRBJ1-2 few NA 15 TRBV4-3 CASSQDQGRDYGYTF TGCGCCAGCAGCCAAGATCAGGGCCGTGACTATGGCTACACCTTC
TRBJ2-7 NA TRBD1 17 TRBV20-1 CSARDRGQTGSSVEQYF TGCAGTGCTAGAGATCGTGGCCAGACAGGGAGCTCGGTCGAGCAGTACTTC
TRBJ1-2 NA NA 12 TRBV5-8 CASSLPAYGYTF TGTGCCAGCAGCTTACCCGCCTATGGCTACACCTTC
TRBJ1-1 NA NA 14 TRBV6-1 CASSEGLENTEAFF TGTGCCAGCAGTGAAGGCTTGGAGAACACTGAAGCTTTCTTT
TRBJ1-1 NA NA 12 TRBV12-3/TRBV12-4 CASSLLGGLAFF TGTGCCAGCAGCCTCTTGGGGGGTTTAGCTTTCTTT
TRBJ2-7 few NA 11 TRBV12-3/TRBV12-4 CASRLRDEQYF TGTGCCAGCAGACTCAGGGACGAGCAGTACTTC
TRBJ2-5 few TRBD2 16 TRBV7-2 CASSSFETSGQETQYF TGTGCCAGCAGCTCCTTTGAGACTAGCGGACAAGAGACCCAGTACTTC
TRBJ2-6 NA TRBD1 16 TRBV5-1 CASSGTGIAGANVLTF TGCGCCAGCAGCGGGACAGGCATTGCTGGGGCCAACGTCCTGACTTTC
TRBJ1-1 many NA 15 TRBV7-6 CASSLSSIMNTEAFF TGTGCCAGCAGCCTCAGCTCAATCATGAACACTGAAGCTTTCTTT
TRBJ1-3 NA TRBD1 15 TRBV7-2 CASSSRGASGNTIYF TGTGCCAGCAGCTCCAGGGGGGCCTCTGGAAACACCATATATTTT
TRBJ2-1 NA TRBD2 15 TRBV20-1 CSAYTGLAGRNEQFF TGCAGTGCTTATACGGGACTAGCGGGACGCAATGAGCAGTTCTTC
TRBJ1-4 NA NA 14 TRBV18 CASSSRQSNEKLFF TGTGCCAGCTCGTCCCGACAATCTAATGAAAAACTGTTTTTT
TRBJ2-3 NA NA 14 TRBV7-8 CASSSPASTDTQYF TGTGCCAGCAGCTCTCCAGCTAGCACAGATACGCAGTATTTT
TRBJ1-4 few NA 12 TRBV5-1 CASSRRNEKLFF TGCGCCAGCAGCCGTCGGAATGAAAAACTGTTTTTT
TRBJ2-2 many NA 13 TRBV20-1 CSARAENTGELFF TGCAGTGCTAGAGCGGAGAACACCGGGGAGCTGTTTTTT
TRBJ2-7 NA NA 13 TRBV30 CAWSRGDSYEQYF TGTGCCTGGAGCAGAGGGGACTCCTACGAGCAGTACTTC
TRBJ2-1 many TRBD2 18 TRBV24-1 CATSDPGQLAGGWNEQFF TGTGCCACCAGTGATCCTGGTCAACTAGCGGGAGGGTGGAATGAGCAGTTCTTC
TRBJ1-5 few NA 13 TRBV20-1 CSARDTSNQPQHF TGCAGTGCTCGAGACACATCCAATCAGCCCCAGCATTTT
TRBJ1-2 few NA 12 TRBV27 CASKLSETGYTF TGTGCCAGCAAACTCTCAGAAACGGGCTACACCTTC
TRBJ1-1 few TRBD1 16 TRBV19 CASSKAPGQSIGEAFF TGTGCCAGTAGTAAGGCACCGGGACAGTCGATCGGTGAAGCTTTCTTT
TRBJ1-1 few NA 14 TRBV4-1 CASSRLTSSVEAFF TGCGCCAGCAGCCGTTTAACGTCGTCCGTTGAAGCTTTCTTT
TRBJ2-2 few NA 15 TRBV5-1 CASRRDNPNTGELFF TGCGCCAGTCGGCGGGATAACCCGAACACCGGGGAGCTGTTTTTT
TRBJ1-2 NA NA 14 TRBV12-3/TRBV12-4 CASSFEGGPYGYTF TGTGCCAGCAGTTTCGAAGGCGGCCCCTATGGCTACACCTTC
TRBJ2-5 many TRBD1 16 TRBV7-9 CASSLYGTVSGETQYF TGTGCCAGCAGCTTATATGGGACAGTGTCTGGAGAGACCCAGTACTTC
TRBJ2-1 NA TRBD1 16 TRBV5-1 CASSLEGQGSYNEQFF TGCGCCAGCAGCTTGGAAGGACAGGGGTCTTACAATGAGCAGTTCTTC
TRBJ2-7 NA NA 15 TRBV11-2 CASSSPGEGVYEQYF TGTGCCAGCAGCTCCCCCGGGGAGGGGGTTTACGAGCAGTACTTC